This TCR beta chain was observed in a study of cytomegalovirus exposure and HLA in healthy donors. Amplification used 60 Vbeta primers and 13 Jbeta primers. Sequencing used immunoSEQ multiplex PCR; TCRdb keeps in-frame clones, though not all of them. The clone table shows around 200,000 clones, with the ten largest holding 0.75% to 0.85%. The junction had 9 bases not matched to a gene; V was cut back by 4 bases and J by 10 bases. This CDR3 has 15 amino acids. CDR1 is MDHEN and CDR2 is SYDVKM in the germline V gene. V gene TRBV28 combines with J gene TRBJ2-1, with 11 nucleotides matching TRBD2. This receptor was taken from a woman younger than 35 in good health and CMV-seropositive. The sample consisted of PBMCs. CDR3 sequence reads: CASSSRLAGLGEQFF. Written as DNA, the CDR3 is TGTGCCAGCAGTTCAAGACTAGCGGGGTTAGGGGAGCAGTTCTTC.